One and the same sample provided the 23 T cell receptor beta chains below, sequenced in a study of blood T cell repertoires in COVID-19. Sequencing used immunoSEQ multiplex PCR; TCRdb keeps in-frame clones, though not all of them. The sample lists 100,000 to 150,000 clones; around three quarters were seen once. The sequencing input was peripheral blood. Receptors originate from a man aged 35-49 years with active or convalescent COVID-19.

The rearrangement uses TRBV5-8 and TRBJ1-5, with TRBD1 identical over 7 bases. Germline CDR1 and CDR2: SGHTS and YDEGEE. The CDR3 spans 15 residues. V shed 2 bases and J 5 bases; nucleotides not matched to a gene: 7. CDR3 loop: CASSFYRQGHQPQHF. The CDR3 nucleotides are TGTGCCAGCAGCTTCTATCGACAGGGTCATCAGCCCCAGCATTTT.

The chain couples TRBV2 to TRBJ2-7, with 7 bases that match TRBD1. V lost 5 bases to trimming and J lost 7 bases; unmatched junction nucleotides: 11. The length of the CDR3 is 14 residues. Germline V gives CDR1 SNHLY, CDR2 FYNNEI. The CDR3 sequence is CASSRQGPSSEQYF. The CDR3 DNA sequence: TGTGCCAGCAGTCGACAGGGCCCAAGCTCGGAGCAGTACTTC.

The chain links TRBV2 to TRBJ2-7; TRBD1 might be the D (6 bases). The CDR3 extends over 14 amino acids. The V gene's germline CDR1 is SNHLY and CDR2 FYNNEI. Trimming removed 6 bases at V and 6 bases at J, with 18 bases between. The CDR3 DNA follows: TGTGCCAGCAGCCTGGGGACAAACCGGGGCGAGCAGTACTTC. Amino acid sequence: CASSLGTNRGEQYF. Looking up the rest from reference TRBV2 and TRBJ2-7 gives the full variable domain: EPEVTQTPSHQVTQMGQEVILRCVPISNHLYFYWYRQILGQKVEFLVSFYNNEISEKSEIFDDQFSVERPDGSNFTLKIRSTKLEDSAMYFCASSLGTNRGEQYFGPGTRLTVT.

This clone has just a few counts. This chain joins TRBV4-3 and TRBJ1-6, with D hard to call. Per the germline V gene, CDR1 is LGHNA and CDR2 is YSLEER. V lost 0 bases and J lost 7, with 13 bases in between. This CDR3 comprises 16 residues. Here the CDR3 DNA reads TGCGCCAGCAGCCAAGATCCGGATAACAGCAATTCACCCCTCCACTTT. This gives the protein CASSQDPDNSNSPLHF.

This sequence joins TRBV6-2 or TRBV6-3 and TRBJ2-1; 15 nucleotides match TRBD2. The length of the CDR3 is 18 residues. J lost 4 bases, V lost 0 bases, and 4 bases had no gene match. The germline V gene has CDR1 MNHEY and CDR2 SVGEGT. The DNA of the CDR3 is TGTGCCAGCAGTTACTCCTGGACTAGCGGGAGGGTATACAATGAGCAGTTCTTC. Translation: CASSYSWTSGRVYNEQFF.

V is TRBV29-1 and J is TRBJ1-2, with 10 positions matching TRBD1. The CDR3 sequence is 20 residues long. Germline CDR1 is SQVTM and CDR2 is ANQGSEA. The V gene end was trimmed by 6 bases and the J gene end by 2 bases; junction bases not matched to a gene: 24. This CDR3 reads CSVLTFVRDRGLFINYGYTF. The DNA for the CDR3 is TGCAGCGTCCTGACCTTCGTCAGGGACAGGGGCCTCTTTATAAACTATGGCTACACCTTC. Based on the CDR3 plus reference TRBV29-1 and TRBJ1-2, the full variable domain is SAVISQKPSRDICQRGTSLTIQCQVDSQVTMMFWYRQQPGQSLTLIATANQGSEATYESGFVIDKFPISRPNLTFSTLTVSNMSPEDSSIYLCSVLTFVRDRGLFINYGYTFGSGTRLTVV.

The rearrangement links TRBV4-2 to TRBJ2-5, with 11 bases identical to TRBD1. The CDR3 contains 16 residues. The V gene's germline CDR1 is LGHNA and CDR2 YNFKEQ. The trim removed 3 bases at V and 5 bases at J, leaving 8 bases unmatched. The CDR3 region has the DNA TGTGCCAGCAGCCATGGGGACAGGGGGTCTCAGGAGACCCAGTACTTC. This codes for CASSHGDRGSQETQYF.

The chain has TRBV27 and TRBJ2-1, with TRBD2 matching over 7 bases. V shed 5 bases and J 0 bases; nucleotides not matched to a gene: 25. From germline, CDR1 is MNHEY and CDR2 SMNVEV (reference sequence). This CDR3 spans 22 amino acids. Here the CDR3 reads CASSAAKRASSSSGSSYNEQFF. In DNA form, the CDR3 reads TGTGCCAGCAGTGCTGCCAAGCGGGCCAGCAGTTCTAGCGGTAGCTCCTACAATGAGCAGTTCTTC.

CDR3 DNA: TGTGCCAGCAGCCAAACCCCGCCAGGGTTGGGCTACACCTTC. Its protein is CASSQTPPGLGYTF. J is TRBJ1-2 and V is TRBV27, with D maybe TRBD1 (5 bases). Germline V gene lookup returns CDR1 MNHEY and CDR2 SMNVEV (reference sequence). Between the trimmed V and J ends, which lost 6 bases and 8 bases, there was a span of 19 bases. The CDR3 covers 14 residues.

The chain combines TRBV6-5 with TRBJ1-2, with a weak D call TRBD1 (6 bases). Trimming left V 0 bases short and J 8 bases short, with 13 bases between. Per germline, CDR1 MNHEY and CDR2 SVGAGI. The CDR3 consists of 14 residues. The CDR3 nucleotides are TGTGCCAGCAGTTACTCGACCCAGGGGACGGGCTACACCTTC. Translation gives CASSYSTQGTGYTF.

CDR3 amino acids: CAWSRTVRVYEQFF. The CDR3, as DNA: TGTGCCTGGAGTAGGACGGTGAGGGTTTATGAGCAGTTCTTC. The V and J genes are TRBV30 and TRBJ2-1, with D maybe TRBD2 (5 bases). From germline, CDR1 is GTSNPN and CDR2 SVGIG (reference sequence). Trimming cost V 2 bases and J 8 bases, with 16 bases left between them. The CDR3 sequence is 14 residues long.

A few counts support this clone. The DNA for the CDR3 is TGTGCCAGCAGTGATCTGAGGGAGCAGTACTTC. This sequence encodes CASSDLREQYF. V is TRBV6-1 and J is TRBJ2-7; D gene unclear. Trimming pared 3 bases from V and 7 bases from J, leaving 7 bases between. Germline CDR1 MNHNS, CDR2 SASEGT. The CDR3 length is 11 residues.

The chain is built from TRBV5-1 and TRBJ1-1, with TRBD1 identical over 9 bases. The CDR3 spans 18 residues. CDR1 is SGHRS, CDR2 YFSETQ, per germline. V shed 4 bases, J shed 4 bases, and the junction held 17 bases outside the gene matches. CDR3 amino acids: CASSRNPSGTGSATEAFF. The DNA for the CDR3 is TGCGCCAGCAGCAGAAATCCATCCGGGACAGGGAGTGCCACTGAAGCTTTCTTT.

The rearrangement joins TRBV28 to TRBJ1-5, with D perhaps TRBD1 (5 bases). The CDR3 contains 15 residues. V was cut by 3 bases and J by 4 bases, with 13 bases left in between. Germline values: CDR1 MDHEN, CDR2 SYDVKM. The CDR3 nucleotides are TGTGCCAGCAGTTTCCCGGGGGGGAATAATCAGCCCCAGCATTTT. Amino acids: CASSFPGGNNQPQHF.

The V call is TRBV5-6, the J call TRBJ2-2, with 8 bases that match TRBD2. CDR1 SGHDT and CDR2 YYEEEE come from the germline V gene. The junction had 5 bases not matched to a gene; V was cut back by 3 bases and J by 1 base. The CDR3 length is 16 residues. The CDR3 DNA follows: TGTGCCAGCAGCTACGGGGGGGACTTGAACACCGGGGAGCTGTTTTTT. Amino acid sequence: CASSYGGDLNTGELFF.

The chain combines TRBV30 with TRBJ1-5; TRBD1 matches at 10 bases. With 3 bases clipped from V and 7 bases from J, the junction kept 12 bases outside the gene matches. The CDR3 loop spans 16 amino acids. Germline values: CDR1 GTSNPN, CDR2 SVGIG (reference sequence). DNA for the CDR3: TGTGCCTGGAGCCCCCGAGGCGGGACAGGGGACCAGCCCCAGCATTTT. This gives the protein CAWSPRGGTGDQPQHF.

The chain employs TRBV25-1 and TRBJ1-2; D may be TRBD1 (6 bases). V shed 8 bases and J shed 8 bases, with 15 bases lying between them. The CDR3 is made up of 12 amino acids. The germline V gene has CDR1 MGHDK and CDR2 SYGVNS. Here the CDR3 DNA reads TGTGCCAGCGGCTTGGGACACGAGGGCTACACCTTC. This codes for CASGLGHEGYTF.

The CDR3 reads CASSLLEGDTQYF. CDR3 nucleotides: TGTGCCAGCAGTCTCCTAGAGGGAGATACGCAGTATTTT. This rearrangement joins TRBV7-9 to TRBJ2-3; possibly TRBD2 for D (5 bases). Germline V gene data show CDR1 as SEHNR and CDR2 as FQNEAQ (reference sequence). Trimming shortened V by 6 bases and J by 5 bases, and 12 bases separated the two germline ends. This CDR3 has 13 amino acids.

The genes are TRBV6-5 and TRBJ2-3, with 11 bases matching TRBD2. CDR1 is MNHEY, CDR2 SVGAGI, per germline. The V and J ends lost 1 base and 1 base, in that order; junction bases with no gene match: 1. The CDR3 is 16 residues long. In DNA, the CDR3 is TGTGCCAGCAGTTACTTACTAGCGGGGGGCACAGATACGCAGTATTTT. It codes for CASSYLLAGGTDTQYF.

The chain carries TRBV12-3 or TRBV12-4 and TRBJ1-1; D is perhaps TRBD1 (5 bases). V lost 8 bases to trimming and J lost 1 base, with 11 bases between them. The CDR3 loop spans 13 amino acids. The CDR3 DNA reads TGTGCCAGCCGGACCGACAGGAACACTGAAGCTTTCTTT. This translates into CASRTDRNTEAFF.

This clone has just a few counts. The J gene is TRBJ2-1, the V gene TRBV6-5, with TRBD2 as a possible D gene (5 bases). V was shortened by 2 bases and J by 7 bases, with 15 bases between the two germline ends. Germline lookup yields CDR1 MNHEY and CDR2 SVGAGI. This CDR3 spans 15 amino acids. The CDR3 here is CASSYDDPSGNEQFF. The CDR3 DNA reads TGTGCCAGCAGTTACGATGACCCCTCGGGAAATGAGCAGTTCTTC.

The chain links TRBV20-1 to TRBJ2-7; the D gene is possibly TRBD1 (6 bases). Trimming stripped 3 bases from V and 6 bases from J, with 21 bases between. The germline V gene has CDR1 DFQATT and CDR2 SNEGSKA (reference sequence). The CDR3 consists of 15 residues. In nucleotides, the CDR3 is TGCAGTGCTAGTAGAGGGGGAAGTTCGCACAGCGAGCAGTACTTC. This gives the protein CSASRGGSSHSEQYF.

The V call is TRBV7-9, the J call TRBJ1-4; TRBD1 matches at 7 bases. Germline trimming cut 5 bases from V and 2 bases from J; bases unmatched to any gene: 17. This CDR3 region has 19 residues. CDR1 SEHNR and CDR2 FQNEAQ come from the germline V gene (reference sequence). The CDR3 reads CASSKRQGGPFGTNEKLFF. The CDR3 DNA follows: TGTGCCAGCAGCAAACGACAGGGAGGTCCCTTTGGCACTAATGAAAAACTGTTTTTT. The variable domain in full, with the rest retrieved from reference TRBV7-9 and TRBJ1-4, is DTGVSQNPRHKITKRGQNVTFRCDPISEHNRLYWYRQTLGQGPEFLTYFQNEAQLEKSRLLSDRFSAERPKGSFSTLEIQRTEQGDSAMYLCASSKRQGGPFGTNEKLFFGSGTQLSVL.